The 23 T cell receptor beta chains below come from one sample, sequenced in a study of read filtering for tumor transcriptome and immune sequencing. This library used roughly 400 ng RNA and molecular barcoded adaptors spanning alpha/delta and beta/gamma chains. TCRdb passed the reads through MiXCR, listing each CDR3 protein once. This sample has about 130,000 distinct CDR3 sequences, with roughly 13% found just once. The specimen was a population of CD138-negative cells sorted from bone marrow. These receptors came from a donor at least 40 years old with multiple myeloma.

This clonotype was counted only a few times. The chain links TRBV19 to TRBJ1-1, with 8 positions matching TRBD1. CDR3 length: 12 amino acids. The trim removed 7 bases at V and 5 bases at J, leaving 3 bases unmatched. The germline gives CDR1 LNHDA, CDR2 SQIVND (reference sequence). CDR3 sequence: CASTRGRTEAFF. CDR3 bases: TGTGCCAGTACCAGGGGGCGAACTGAAGCTTTCTTT.

This clonotype was seen at least ten times. The chain recombines TRBV11-2 with TRBJ1-1, with D perhaps TRBD1 (6 bases). Trimming removed 11 bases from V and 3 bases from J, with 13 bases in between. The CDR3 covers 12 residues. The germline CDR1 and CDR2 sequences are SGHAT and FQNNGV. This CDR3 is CASRGTYTEAFF. The CDR3 DNA sequence: TGTGCCTCCAGGGGAACGTACACTGAAGCTTTCTTT.

For this clonotype: A much larger clonotype is one base distant, so this may be a read error. The genes are TRBV7-7 and TRBJ1-1, with D unresolved. The germline CDR1 and CDR2 sequences are SSHAT and FNYEAQ (reference sequence). The CDR3 is made up of 13 amino acids. The CDR3: CASSLAWDTEAFF. CDR3 in DNA: TGTGCTAGCAGCTTAGCTTGGGACACTGAAGCTTTCTTT.

This clonotype was counted a few times. The chain employs TRBV19 and TRBJ1-1, with TRBD1 as a possible D gene (6 bases). The germline gives CDR1 LNHDA, CDR2 SQIVND (reference sequence). The V gene lost 3 bases and the J gene lost 4 bases, with 9 bases spanning the gap. This CDR3 region has 13 residues. CDR3: CASSITGLTEAFF. CDR3 DNA sequence: TGTGCCAGTAGTATCACAGGGCTCACTGAAGCTTTCTTT. Complete variable domain (other parts from reference TRBV19 and TRBJ1-1): DGGITQSPKYLFRKEGQNVTLSCEQNLNHDAMYWYRQDPGQGLRLIYYSQIVNDFQKGDIAEGYSVSREKKESFPLTVTSAQKNPTAFYLCASSITGLTEAFFGQGTRLTVV.

This clonotype was seen at least ten times. The gene calls are TRBV29-1 and TRBJ2-3, with 9 positions matching TRBD2. The V segment lost 3 bases and the J segment 6 bases; nucleotides outside the gene matches: 4. The CDR3 covers 13 residues. Per germline, CDR1 SQVTM and CDR2 ANQGSEA. The CDR3 reads CSVDPLAGDTQYF. In nucleotides, the CDR3 is TGCAGCGTTGACCCCCTAGCGGGGGATACGCAGTATTTT.

Many counts were recorded for this clonotype. The chain has TRBV11-3 and TRBJ2-5, with a weak D call TRBD2 (5 bases). Trimming removed 1 base from V and 5 bases from J, with 8 bases in between. The germline V gene has CDR1 SGHNT and CDR2 YENEEA. The CDR3 spans 13 residues. The CDR3 spells CASSLGSGETQYF. In nucleotides, the CDR3 is TGTGCCAGCAGCTTAGGGTCGGGGGAGACCCAGTACTTC.

This clonotype has more than one count but fewer than ten. This chain uses TRBV19 with TRBJ1-5; D is uncertain. This CDR3 is built from 15 residues. Deletions cut 8 bases from V and 0 bases from J, with 14 bases between. Germline V gene sequence: CDR1 LNHDA, CDR2 SQIVND (reference sequence). The CDR3 nucleotides read TGTGCCAGTGGGGAGGACGTTTATAGCAATCAGCCCCAGCATTTT. It encodes CASGEDVYSNQPQHF.

Concerning this clonotype itself: A read error may be the cause here, since a much bigger clone is one base away. V and J are TRBV3-1 and TRBJ2-5; D not resolved. CDR3 size: 12 residues. Per the germline V gene, CDR1 is LGHDT and CDR2 is YNNKEL (reference sequence). This CDR3 reads CTSSQDQETQYF. CDR3 nucleotides: TGTACCAGCAGCCAAGATCAAGAGACCCAGTACTTC.

The chain combines TRBV11-2 with TRBJ2-5; tentative D call: TRBD1 (7 bases). Trimming took 5 bases from V and 4 from J, leaving 17 bases between them. The CDR3 has 15 residues. The germline V gene has CDR1 SGHAT and CDR2 FQNNGV. The CDR3 coding sequence is TGTGCCAGCAGCCCGATGGCAGGGGGAGGAGAGACCCAGTACTTC. This translates into CASSPMAGGGETQYF.

Ten or more counts support this clonotype. The rearrangement uses TRBV6-2 or TRBV6-3 and TRBJ1-1; possible D gene TRBD1, 5 bases. V lost 6 bases to trimming and J lost 7 bases, with 15 bases between them. This CDR3 has 13 amino acids. The V gene's germline CDR1 is MNHEY and CDR2 SVGEGT. The CDR3 region has the DNA TGTGCCAGCAGAGAGCAGGGATCTGATGAAGCTTTCTTT. This translates into CASREQGSDEAFF.

This clonotype has a count of ten or more. This rearrangement joins TRBV20-1 to TRBJ2-3; D perhaps matches TRBD1 (5 bases). Germline lookup yields CDR1 DFQATT and CDR2 SNEGSKA (reference sequence). Trimming stripped 6 bases from V and 4 bases from J, with 8 bases between. The CDR3 length is 11 residues. The CDR3 DNA follows: TGCAGTGCCCAGGGCCCAGATACGCAGTATTTT. Its translation is CSAQGPDTQYF.

This clonotype was detected ten times or more. The rearrangement uses TRBV30 and TRBJ1-1; no clear D gene. In germline, CDR1 is GTSNPN, CDR2 SVGIG (reference sequence). The CDR3 runs 13 residues. The V gene lost 4 bases and the J gene lost 1 base, with 10 bases spanning the gap. The CDR3 reads CAWTTTGNTEAFF. The CDR3 DNA reads TGTGCCTGGACCACGACCGGGAACACTGAAGCTTTCTTT.

This clonotype was detected many times. The rearrangement links TRBV20-1 to TRBJ1-1, with TRBD1 matching over 8 bases. Germline V gene data show CDR1 as DFQATT and CDR2 as SNEGSKA (reference sequence). The V segment lost 2 bases and the J segment 0 bases; nucleotides outside the gene matches: 8. This CDR3 contains 16 residues. The CDR3: CSARPAGTGVNTEAFF. The CDR3 coding sequence is TGCAGTGCTAGACCGGCCGGGACAGGAGTGAACACTGAAGCTTTCTTT.

There are a few counts of this clonotype. The chain couples TRBV30 to TRBJ2-5, with D perhaps matching TRBD1 (6 bases). The V end was cut by 0 bases, the J end by 3 bases, with 14 bases between. CDR1 GTSNPN and CDR2 SVGIG come from the germline V gene (reference sequence). The CDR3 contains 15 residues. CDR3 coding DNA: TGTGCCTGGAGTGTACTGTACAGGGCGAAAGAGACCCAGTACTTC. Translation: CAWSVLYRAKETQYF.

Ten or more counts support this clonotype. The chain carries TRBV5-1 and TRBJ1-1; maybe TRBD1 (6 bases). V lost 0 bases and J 0 bases, leaving 9 bases between the germline ends. Germline CDR1 and CDR2: SGHRS and YFSETQ. The CDR3 totals 15 residues. The CDR3 is CASSLAGGVNTEAFF. The CDR3 DNA follows: TGCGCCAGCAGCTTGGCCGGGGGCGTGAACACTGAAGCTTTCTTT.

The CDR3 region has the DNA TGTGCCAGCACTTCCGGACAGGAGAGCTCCTACAATGAGCAGTTCTTC. Its protein product is CASTSGQESSYNEQFF. The chain employs TRBV28 and TRBJ2-1, with TRBD1 matching 7 bases. The CDR3 is 16 residues long. CDR1 is MDHEN and CDR2 is SYDVKM in the germline V gene. The ends lost 7 bases at V and 0 bases at J; junction bases unmatched: 9.

This clonotype was counted many times. The chain couples TRBV14 to TRBJ2-5, with D possibly being TRBD2 (5 bases). Germline values: CDR1 SGHDN, CDR2 FVKESK. V was clipped by 0 bases and J by 4 bases, with 18 bases between them. The CDR3 totals 17 residues. The CDR3 DNA reads TGTGCCAGCAGCCAAGATCCGGGTAGAGGGAGCAGAGAGACCCAGTACTTC. Its translation is CASSQDPGRGSRETQYF. Full variable domain (rest looked up from reference TRBV14 and TRBJ2-5): EAGVTQFPSHSVIEKGQTVTLRCDPISGHDNLYWYRRVMGKEIKFLLHFVKESKQDESGMPNNRFLAERTGGTYSTLKVQPAELEDSGVYFCASSQDPGRGSRETQYFGPGTRLLVL.

At least ten counts were recorded for this clonotype. The chain combines TRBV28 with TRBJ2-6; 12 bases fit TRBD1. V lost 6 bases to trimming and J lost 3 bases; unmatched junction nucleotides: 6. This CDR3 region has 17 residues. Germline V gene data show CDR1 as MDHEN and CDR2 as SYDVKM. The CDR3 here is CASSSRDRGRGANVLTF. CDR3 DNA sequence: TGTGCCAGCAGCAGTCGGGACAGGGGGCGTGGGGCCAACGTCCTGACTTTC.

This clonotype was counted many times. The chain is built from TRBV7-2 and TRBJ2-5; D may be TRBD2 (5 bases). V lost 3 bases and J lost 5, with 10 bases in between. The CDR3 runs to 13 residues. From germline, CDR1 is SGHTA and CDR2 FQGNSA. The CDR3 spells CASSFAEVETQYF. CDR3 DNA: TGTGCCAGCAGCTTCGCGGAGGTGGAGACCCAGTACTTC.

The sample holds many counts of this clonotype. The chain recombines TRBV5-1 with TRBJ1-5; 8 nucleotides agree with TRBD1. The CDR3 runs 14 residues. Trimming removed 4 bases from V and 5 bases from J; junction bases left unmatched: 5. The germline gives CDR1 SGHRS, CDR2 YFSETQ. DNA of the CDR3: TGCGCCAGCAGCCTAGGACAGGGCTATCAGCCCCAGCATTTT. Protein: CASSLGQGYQPQHF.

In this sample, this clonotype turned up many times. The rearrangement uses TRBV2 and TRBJ1-6; D gene uncertain. Germline loops: CDR1 SNHLY, CDR2 FYNNEI. This CDR3 region has 18 residues. Between the trimmed V and J ends, which lost 4 bases and 2 bases, there was a span of 18 bases. The CDR3 coding sequence is TGTGCCAGCAGTGGGAGGCAGCTTCCAGGCGCCTATAATTCACCCCTCCACTTT. It encodes CASSGRQLPGAYNSPLHF.

This clonotype has just a few counts. A clone one base away is much larger, so this may be a read error. The chain is built from TRBV29-1 and TRBJ2-7, with 11 bases identical to TRBD1. J lost 6 bases, V lost 7 bases, and 5 bases had no gene match. Germline loops: CDR1 SQVTM, CDR2 ANQGSEA. The CDR3 has 12 amino acids. DNA of the CDR3: TGCAGCGCGGGACAGGGGGTTAGCGAGCAGTACTTC. Translated: CSAGQGVSEQYF.

This clonotype was seen repeatedly, ten times or more. The rearrangement joins TRBV6-2 or TRBV6-3 to TRBJ1-5; 8 bases map to TRBD1. Germline trimming cut 6 bases from V and 0 bases from J; bases unmatched to any gene: 4. CDR1 is MNHEY and CDR2 is SVGEGT in the germline V gene. The CDR3 covers 15 residues. For the CDR3, the DNA is TGTGCCAGCAGCCCGACAGGGGCTAGCAATCAGCCCCAGCATTTT. It encodes CASSPTGASNQPQHF.